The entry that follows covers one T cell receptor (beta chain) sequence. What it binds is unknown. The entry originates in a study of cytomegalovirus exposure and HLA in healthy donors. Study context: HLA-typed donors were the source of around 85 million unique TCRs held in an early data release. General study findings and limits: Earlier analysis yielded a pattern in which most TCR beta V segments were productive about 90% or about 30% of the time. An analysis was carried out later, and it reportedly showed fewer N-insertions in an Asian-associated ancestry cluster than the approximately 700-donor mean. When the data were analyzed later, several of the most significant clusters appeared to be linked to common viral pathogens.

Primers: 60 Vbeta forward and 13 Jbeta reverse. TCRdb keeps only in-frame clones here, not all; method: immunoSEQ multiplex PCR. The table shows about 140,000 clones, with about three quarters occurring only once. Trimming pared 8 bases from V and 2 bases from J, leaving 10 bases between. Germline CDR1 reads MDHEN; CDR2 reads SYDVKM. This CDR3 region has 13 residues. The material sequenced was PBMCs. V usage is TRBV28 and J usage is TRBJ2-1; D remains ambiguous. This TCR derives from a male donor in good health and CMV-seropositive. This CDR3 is CASVNNPYNEQFF. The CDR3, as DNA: TGTGCCAGCGTAAACAATCCCTACAATGAGCAGTTCTTC.